A single sample gave rise to the 8 T cell receptor beta chains below, sequenced in a study of cytomegalovirus exposure and HLA in healthy donors. PCR used 60 Vbeta primers and 13 Jbeta primers. Sequenced by immunoSEQ multiplex PCR; TCRdb stores in-frame clones only, minus some. The data hold 90,000 to 130,000 clones, with 70% observed a single time. The specimen was PBMCs. Receptors were obtained from a man aged 25-45 years in good health and CMV-seropositive.

The rearrangement joins TRBV12-5 to TRBJ2-5; D is unclear. The V gene's germline CDR1 is LGHNT and CDR2 FRNRAP. Trimming stripped 5 bases from V and 6 bases from J, with 10 bases between. This CDR3 is 12 amino acids long. This chain's CDR3 is CASGLHSKTQYF. The CDR3 DNA is TGTGCTAGTGGTCTCCACTCGAAGACCCAGTACTTC.

The table lists this clone with a few counts. The chain uses TRBV28 and TRBJ1-2; 7 bases match TRBD1. The CDR3 covers 13 residues. Per germline, CDR1 MDHEN and CDR2 SYDVKM. The V segment lost 6 bases and the J segment 8 bases; nucleotides outside the gene matches: 9. This CDR3 reads CASRRDREDGYTF. The DNA of the CDR3 is TGTGCCAGCAGACGCGACAGGGAGGACGGCTACACCTTC.

The chain uses TRBV7-2 and TRBJ2-5, with a weak D call TRBD1 (5 bases). V was shortened by 3 bases and J by 1 base, with 9 bases between the two germline ends. Germline V lookup: CDR1 SGHTA, CDR2 FQGNSA. The CDR3 covers 14 residues. The DNA for the CDR3 is TGTGCCAGCAGCTTGGGTCAGGGCCAAGAGACCCAGTACTTC. Translation: CASSLGQGQETQYF.

V is TRBV19 and J is TRBJ1-4; no clear D. V dropped 1 base and J dropped 4 bases, with 10 bases sitting between them. Per the germline V gene, CDR1 is LNHDA and CDR2 is SQIVND (reference sequence). CDR3 length: 15 amino acids. The CDR3 DNA reads as TGTGCCAGTAGTATAGGAGGCGCCTTTAATGAAAAACTGTTTTTT. As protein: CASSIGGAFNEKLFF.

This rearrangement joins TRBV19 to TRBJ2-1; no firm D call. CDR3 length: 12 residues. Trimming cost V 5 bases and J 9 bases, with 11 bases left between them. The V gene's germline CDR1 is LNHDA and CDR2 SQIVND (reference sequence). As DNA, the CDR3 is TGTGCCAGTAGTCCCACAGTGCCTGAGCAGTTCTTC. This gives the protein CASSPTVPEQFF.

The chain carries TRBV6-1 and TRBJ1-5, with TRBD1 matching over 10 bases. From germline, CDR1 is MNHNS and CDR2 SASEGT. This CDR3 is built from 17 residues. The V gene end was trimmed by 4 bases and the J gene end by 0 bases; junction bases not matched to a gene: 6. In DNA, the CDR3 is TGTGCCAGCAGTGTGGGGACAGGGGCTCATAGCAATCAGCCCCAGCATTTT. Translated: CASSVGTGAHSNQPQHF.

V and J are TRBV18 and TRBJ1-2; 8 positions agree with TRBD1. Germline CDR1 KGHSH, CDR2 LQKENI. The V gene end was trimmed by 0 bases and the J gene end by 4 bases; junction bases not matched to a gene: 7. The CDR3 loop spans 16 amino acids. This CDR3 is CASSPPTPGGVYGYTF. The CDR3 DNA sequence: TGTGCCAGCTCACCACCTACCCCAGGGGGCGTCTATGGCTACACCTTC.

The chain links TRBV7-9 to TRBJ2-5, with D perhaps TRBD1 (6 bases). The J call is doubtful: the DNA matches TRBJ2-7 better. There are 14 residues in the CDR3. Per germline, CDR1 SEHNR and CDR2 FQNEAQ (reference sequence). This CDR3 is CASSPTGSFHEQYF. CDR3 nucleotides: TGTGCCAGCAGCCCTACAGGGTCTTTCCACGAGCAGTACTTC.